The present T cell receptor (beta chain) was sequenced within a study of cytomegalovirus exposure and HLA in healthy donors. CDR3 length: 17 residues. From germline, CDR1 is ENHRY and CDR2 SYGVKD. Trimming took 6 bases from V and 2 from J; bases not matched to a gene: 8. Whereas donors were nominally healthy upon sampling, unrecorded immune exposures were probable. Findings and limits, study-wide: Certain indistinguishable V segments, among them TRBV6-2 and TRBV6-3, were excluded. In a later analysis, TCR beta V- and J-gene trimming showed a link to a missense DCLRE1C variant. It was shown in a later analysis that HLA-associated TCR beta chains were more clonally expanded than other, equally common chains.

Details on this clone: What it binds is not known.

Primers for the PCR totalled 60 Vbeta and 13 Jbeta. Assay used: immunoSEQ multiplex PCR; TCRdb lists only in-frame clones, some missing. This sample's clone table lists roughly 100,000 clones. The receptor was derived from a middle-aged man in good health and CMV-seronegative. The sequenced sample was PBMCs. This chain connects TRBV10-3 to TRBJ2-2, with 11 bases aligning to TRBD2. CDR3 sequence (DNA): TGTGCCATCAGGGACCCACTAGCGGGAGTAAACACCGGGGAGCTGTTTTTT. It specifies CAIRDPLAGVNTGELFF.